Below are 27 T cell receptor beta chains sequenced from a single sample in a study of human T cells and chemical hapten exposure. Each CDR3 protein gets one entry after TCRdb re-called the RACE reads with MiXCR. Of roughly 100,000 distinct CDR3 sequences in the sample, less than 14% were seen once. The time point: pre-sensitization, week 0. The treatment: therapeutic diphenylcyclopropenone sensitization with weekly scalp DPC. The sample consisted of whole blood, taken in connection with sensitization to the hapten diphenylcyclopropenone (DPC). All receptors derive from a woman in her sixties or seventies with alopecia areata. Some clones in this sample may be carry-over from other donors' samples.

This clonotype was counted many times. The chain uses TRBV10-3 and TRBJ1-3; D uncertain. V lost 6 bases and J lost 2, with 11 bases in between. The CDR3 extends over 14 amino acids. CDR1 and CDR2 from the germline V gene are ENHRY and SYGVKD. The CDR3: CAIRITGAGNTIYF. For the CDR3, the DNA is TGTGCCATCAGGATAACTGGAGCTGGAAACACCATATATTTT.

This clonotype occurred many times. The genes are TRBV18 and TRBJ1-1; no clear D gene. The V and J ends lost 0 bases and 0 bases respectively, with 8 bases between them. Per germline, CDR1 KGHSH and CDR2 LQKENI. CDR3 size: 15 residues. CDR3 amino acids: CASSPPAGLNTEAFF. DNA of the CDR3: TGTGCCAGCTCACCACCTGCGGGCTTGAACACTGAAGCTTTCTTT.

This clonotype was seen at least ten times. The V call is TRBV7-2, the J call TRBJ1-5; D is unclear. In germline, CDR1 is SGHTA, CDR2 FQGNSA. The CDR3 extends over 13 amino acids. The V end was cut by 2 bases, the J end by 5 bases, with 7 bases between. CDR3 loop: CASSLWRDQPQHF. The CDR3 nucleotides are TGTGCCAGCAGCTTATGGAGGGATCAGCCCCAGCATTTT.

This clonotype came up many times. This chain connects TRBV20-1 to TRBJ1-5; D unresolved. Germline values: CDR1 DFQATT, CDR2 SNEGSKA (reference sequence). Trimming left V 3 bases short and J 5 bases short, with 11 bases between. There are 13 residues in the CDR3. CDR3 DNA: TGCAGTGCTAGGACTAGCCTCTATCAGCCCCAGCATTTT. Its translation: CSARTSLYQPQHF.

This clonotype was counted a few times. V usage is TRBV29-1 and J usage is TRBJ2-5; 9 nucleotides match TRBD1. V gave up 7 bases and J gave up 3 bases; unmatched junction bases: 3. The CDR3 sequence is 12 residues long. Germline assignment: CDR1 SQVTM and CDR2 ANQGSEA. The CDR3 sequence is CSGGTGKETQYF. CDR3 nucleotide sequence: TGCAGCGGAGGGACAGGGAAAGAGACCCAGTACTTC.

The V gene is TRBV12-3 or TRBV12-4, the J gene TRBJ1-1, with D perhaps matching TRBD1 (5 bases). V lost 6 bases and J 0 bases, leaving 11 bases between the germline ends. The CDR3 runs 14 residues. CDR3 DNA: TGTGCCAGCAGGTCGGGGCCCATGAACACTGAAGCTTTCTTT. Amino acids: CASRSGPMNTEAFF.

V usage is TRBV12-3 or TRBV12-4 and J usage is TRBJ1-1; TRBD1 aligns across 7 bases. This CDR3 has 15 residues. With V trimmed by 2 bases and J by 8 bases, 11 bases remained unmatched. CDR3 in amino acids: CASSLRGRGLGEAFF. In DNA, the CDR3 is TGTGCCAGCAGTTTACGCGGTAGGGGGCTGGGGGAAGCTTTCTTT.

There are many counts of this clonotype. This sequence joins TRBV7-9 and TRBJ1-1, with a possible D match to TRBD1 (6 bases). V was cut by 5 bases and J by 10 bases, with 14 bases left in between. The CDR3 is 12 amino acids. Per the germline V gene, CDR1 is SEHNR and CDR2 is FQNEAQ (reference sequence). CDR3 sequence (DNA): TGTGCCAGCAGCAGAGACAGGTATCCAGCTTTCTTT. It is translated as CASSRDRYPAFF.

This clonotype came up many times. The V and J genes are TRBV7-2 and TRBJ2-5, with no clear D. The CDR3 totals 14 residues. Germline CDR1 and CDR2: SGHTA and FQGNSA. V lost 2 bases and J lost 2, with 9 bases in between. The CDR3 here is CASSLNGLQETQYF. CDR3 DNA: TGTGCCAGCAGCTTAAATGGCCTACAAGAGACCCAGTACTTC. Together with reference TRBV7-2 and TRBJ2-5, the CDR3 gives the full variable domain: GAGVSQSPSNKVTEKGKDVELRCDPISGHTALYWYRQSLGQGLEFLIYFQGNSAPDKSGLPSDRFSAERTGGSVSTLTIQRTQQEDSAVYLCASSLNGLQETQYFGPGTRLLVL.

This clonotype showed up just a few times. This chain uses TRBV29-1 with TRBJ2-5, with unresolved D. V dropped 0 bases and J dropped 2 bases, with 4 bases sitting between them. The CDR3 loop spans 12 amino acids. CDR1 is SQVTM, CDR2 ANQGSEA, per germline. CDR3 amino acids: CSVEETQETQYF. CDR3 sequence (DNA): TGCAGCGTTGAAGAAACACAAGAGACCCAGTACTTC.

This clonotype was recorded many times. The chain's CDR3 is CASSYSGGVNEQFF. For the CDR3, the DNA is TGTGCCAGCAGCTATAGCGGGGGAGTCAATGAGCAGTTCTTC. This chain links TRBV7-2 with TRBJ2-1, with 9 bases lining up with TRBD2. V gave up 4 bases and J gave up 6 bases; unmatched junction bases: 4. This CDR3 region has 14 residues. The germline CDR1 and CDR2 sequences are SGHTA and FQGNSA. The entire variable domain, with the rest obtained from reference TRBV7-2 and TRBJ2-1, is as follows: GAGVSQSPSNKVTEKGKDVELRCDPISGHTALYWYRQSLGQGLEFLIYFQGNSAPDKSGLPSDRFSAERTGGSVSTLTIQRTQQEDSAVYLCASSYSGGVNEQFFGPGTRLTVL.

V gene TRBV5-1 combines with J gene TRBJ2-5, with TRBD1 as a possible D gene (6 bases). V lost 0 bases and J lost 2, with 8 bases in between. The V gene's germline CDR1 is SGHRS and CDR2 YFSETQ. The CDR3 covers 14 residues. CDR3 coding DNA: TGCGCCAGCAGCTTGGGGACAGAGCAAGAGACCCAGTACTTC. Protein: CASSLGTEQETQYF.

This clonotype was counted at least ten times. V and J are TRBV5-1 and TRBJ2-2, with TRBD1 identical over 8 bases. Germline-derived CDR1 and CDR2 are SGHRS and YFSETQ. CDR3 length: 15 amino acids. V shed 4 bases, J shed 5 bases, and the junction held 7 bases outside the gene matches. CDR3 amino acids: CASSHGQGETGELFF. CDR3 DNA sequence: TGCGCCAGCAGCCATGGACAGGGTGAAACCGGGGAGCTGTTTTTT.

This clonotype was found many times. CDR3 residues: CSARRQGWRTEAFF. CDR3 nucleotides: TGCAGTGCTAGGCGACAGGGATGGCGAACTGAAGCTTTCTTT. The V call is TRBV20-1, the J call TRBJ1-1, with 7 nucleotides matching TRBD1. The CDR3 is made up of 14 amino acids. With 3 bases clipped from V and 5 bases from J, the junction kept 9 bases outside the gene matches. The germline V gene encodes CDR1 DFQATT and CDR2 SNEGSKA (reference sequence).

This clonotype has more than one count but fewer than ten. The J gene is TRBJ2-1, the V gene TRBV5-1; 10 positions agree with TRBD2. The CDR3 totals 15 residues. Germline trimming cut 5 bases from V and 2 bases from J; bases unmatched to any gene: 4. Germline V CDR1 and CDR2: SGHRS, YFSETQ. The CDR3 loop reads CASRLAGSPYNEQFF. The CDR3 coding sequence is TGCGCCAGCAGACTAGCGGGGTCACCCTACAATGAGCAGTTCTTC.

This clonotype has ten or more counts. Here the CDR3 DNA reads TGTGCCAGTAGTGGACAGGGGGCCCACGAGCAGTACTTC. Encoded protein: CASSGQGAHEQYF. The chain is built from TRBV19 and TRBJ2-7, with 11 bases matching TRBD1. The V segment lost 5 bases and the J segment 5 bases; nucleotides outside the gene matches: 2. Germline V CDR1 and CDR2: LNHDA, SQIVND (reference sequence). The CDR3 is made up of 13 amino acids. Drawing the rest from reference TRBV19 and TRBJ2-7, the complete variable domain is DGGITQSPKYLFRKEGQNVTLSCEQNLNHDAMYWYRQDPGQGLRLIYYSQIVNDFQKGDIAEGYSVSREKKESFPLTVTSAQKNPTAFYLCASSGQGAHEQYFGPGTRLTVT.

The chain combines TRBV27 with TRBJ2-1; TRBD2 is a possible D gene (6 bases). Germline V gene sequence: CDR1 MNHEY, CDR2 SMNVEV (reference sequence). The CDR3 is 14 residues long. V lost 1 base to trimming and J lost 8 bases, with 12 bases between them. CDR3 in DNA: TGTGCCAGCAGTTTATTGGCAGGGAGGCATGAGCAGTTCTTC. This encodes CASSLLAGRHEQFF.

This clonotype has only a few counts. The chain couples TRBV7-8 to TRBJ1-4, with D unresolved. V lost 10 bases and J lost 4, with 10 bases in between. CDR3 size: 12 residues. CDR1 and CDR2 from the germline V gene are SGHVS and FQNEAQ. In DNA, the CDR3 is TGTGCCACAAAGACCCTTAATGAAAAACTGTTTTTT. Translation: CATKTLNEKLFF.

The rearrangement uses TRBV10-1 and TRBJ1-1; D remains ambiguous. The CDR3 spans 13 residues. V lost 6 bases, J lost 0 bases, and 8 bases lay in between. Germline V gene sequence: CDR1 WNHNN, CDR2 SYGVQD (reference sequence). The CDR3 spells CASSVGLNTEAFF. The CDR3 region has the DNA TGCGCCAGCAGCGTTGGGCTGAACACTGAAGCTTTCTTT.

This clonotype was picked up many times. The genes are TRBV30 and TRBJ1-5; 7 nucleotides agree with TRBD1. This CDR3 region has 13 residues. With 1 base clipped from V and 7 bases from J, the junction kept 4 bases outside the gene matches. Germline CDR1 is GTSNPN and CDR2 is SVGIG (reference sequence). CDR3 in amino acids: CAWSDRGPQPQHF. DNA for the CDR3: TGTGCCTGGAGTGACAGGGGCCCACAGCCCCAGCATTTT. The complete variable domain, with remaining parts taken from reference TRBV30 and TRBJ1-5, reads SQTIHQWPATLVQPVGSPLSLECTVEGTSNPNLYWYRQAAGRGLQLLFYSVGIGQISSEVPQNLSASRPQDRQFILSSKKLLLSDSGFYLCAWSDRGPQPQHFGDGTRLSIL.

The rearrangement links TRBV5-1 to TRBJ2-3, with unresolved D. The V gene's germline CDR1 is SGHRS and CDR2 YFSETQ. V lost 2 bases to trimming and J lost 1 base, with 14 bases between them. CDR3 length equals 16 residues. The CDR3 DNA reads TGCGCCAGCAGCTTCCAATCCGAATGGGGCACAGATACGCAGTATTTT. It yields the protein CASSFQSEWGTDTQYF. The full variable domain, rest sourced from reference TRBV5-1 and TRBJ2-3, is KAGVTQTPRYLIKTRGQQVTLSCSPISGHRSVSWYQQTPGQGLQFLFEYFSETQRNKGNFPGRFSGRQFSNSRSEMNVSTLELGDSALYLCASSFQSEWGTDTQYFGPGTRLTVL.

With respect to this clonotype: This may be a read error, as it is one base from a much larger clone. The chain has TRBV5-6 and TRBJ1-2, with D maybe TRBD1 (5 bases). CDR1 is SGHDT, CDR2 YYEEEE, per germline. This CDR3 contains 15 residues. V dropped 0 bases and J dropped 11 bases, with 20 bases sitting between them. CDR3 protein: CASSLVTGARQVYTF. CDR3 bases: TGTGCCAGCAGCTTGGTAACAGGAGCTCGGCAAGTTTACACCTTC.

This clonotype has a count of ten or more. The V call is TRBV7-2, the J call TRBJ2-3; no clear D. V was cut by 1 base and J by 2 bases, with 13 bases left in between. Per germline, CDR1 SGHTA and CDR2 FQGNSA. The CDR3 consists of 16 residues. The chain's CDR3 is CASSLGSHLNTDTQYF. The CDR3 bases are TGTGCCAGCAGCTTAGGGTCACACCTCAACACAGATACGCAGTATTTT.

This clonotype was observed a handful of times. This chain joins TRBV2 and TRBJ2-1; D unclear. CDR3 length equals 13 residues. In germline, CDR1 is SNHLY, CDR2 FYNNEI. The germline V and J ends were trimmed by 1 base and 4 bases, with 5 bases remaining between them. CDR3 sequence (DNA): TGTGCCAGCAGTGAAGTTCGTTACAATGAGCAGTTCTTC. Encoded protein: CASSEVRYNEQFF.

This clonotype was seen a handful of times. The chain employs TRBV5-1 and TRBJ2-3; 7 bases fit TRBD2. The CDR3 runs to 15 residues. The germline gives CDR1 SGHRS, CDR2 YFSETQ. With V trimmed by 2 bases and J by 2 bases, 5 bases remained unmatched. In nucleotides, the CDR3 is TGCGCCAGCAGCTTCAACAGCGGGGACACAGATACGCAGTATTTT. This translates into CASSFNSGDTDTQYF.

This clonotype was picked up many times. This sequence joins TRBV6-6 and TRBJ1-6; maybe TRBD1 (5 bases). The V gene's germline CDR1 is MNHNY and CDR2 SVGAGI (reference sequence). This CDR3 contains 14 residues. Trimming removed 7 bases at V and 8 bases at J, with 15 bases between. The CDR3 region has the DNA TGTGCCAGCACCTCCGGGACGGGGGATTCACCCCTCCACTTT. Protein sequence: CASTSGTGDSPLHF.

This clonotype was counted at least ten times. This sequence joins TRBV14 and TRBJ2-7; D call uncertain. The CDR3 has 14 residues. Looked up from germline, CDR1 is SGHDN and CDR2 is FVKESK. V lost 4 bases to trimming and J lost 2 bases, with 12 bases between them. Written as DNA, the CDR3 is TGTGCCAGCAGCCGAGATATTTATACCTACGAGCAGTACTTC. It translates to CASSRDIYTYEQYF. The whole variable domain, filled in from reference TRBV14 and TRBJ2-7, reads EAGVTQFPSHSVIEKGQTVTLRCDPISGHDNLYWYRRVMGKEIKFLLHFVKESKQDESGMPNNRFLAERTGGTYSTLKVQPAELEDSGVYFCASSRDIYTYEQYFGPGTRLTVT.